The sequence of this T cell receptor (beta chain) was determined in a study of radiation and T cells in renal cell carcinoma. Trimming took off 2 bases at V and 6 bases at J, with 9 bases between the two ends. CDR3 length: 12 amino acids. In germline, CDR1 is GTSNPN, CDR2 SVGIG (reference sequence). This clone was seen a few times. TCRdb's table, derived via immunoSEQ multiplex PCR, lists solely in-frame clones and lacks some. Of 45,000 to 65,000 clones in the sample, 65% to 85% are singletons; the top ten hold about 7.3%. The time point: baseline pretreatment blood. Treatment given: 15 Gy SBRT to primary tumor, nephrectomy 4 weeks later.

The chain has TRBV30 and TRBJ2-3; D is unclear. The TCR sequence derives from a man in his 60s with renal cell carcinoma. The specimen comprised blood, sampled from a patient whose treatment included radiotherapy and nephrectomy. The CDR3 reads CAWSPQADTQYF. In DNA form, the CDR3 reads TGTGCCTGGAGTCCCCAGGCCGATACGCAGTATTTT.